These 23 T cell receptor beta chains share one sample of origin, sequenced in a study of OX40 agonist ivuxolimab in advanced cancers. TCRdb's copy holds only in-frame clones and misses some; the assay was immunoSEQ multiplex PCR. This table holds about 56,000 clones, 82% found once. Sequencing used CD4+ or CD8+ T cells sorted from blood, obtained in a trial of the OX40 agonist ivuxolimab. Receptor source: an adult with an advanced solid tumor such as melanoma, head and neck, liver or kidney cancer.

The CDR3 protein is CASSNSDIGGYGYTF. As DNA, the CDR3 is TGTGCCAGCAGCAACTCCGATATTGGGGGATATGGCTACACCTTC. The rearrangement uses TRBV21-1 and TRBJ1-2. TRBV21-1 has pseudogene status. The CDR3 spans 15 residues.

The rearrangement links TRBV6-5 to TRBJ2-1; possibly TRBD2 for D (6 bases). The CDR3 totals 15 residues. From germline, CDR1 is MNHEY and CDR2 SVGAGI. V was trimmed by 1 base and J by 5 bases, leaving 12 bases between them. Here the CDR3 DNA reads TGTGCCAGCAGTTACTTGCAGGGAGGAGACAATGAGCAGTTCTTC. Protein: CASSYLQGGDNEQFF.

The genes are TRBV28 and TRBJ2-3; a possible D gene is TRBD2 (5 bases). V was clipped by 3 bases and J by 0 bases, with 10 bases between them. This CDR3 region has 15 residues. CDR1 is MDHEN and CDR2 is SYDVKM in the germline V gene. Written as DNA, the CDR3 is TGTGCCAGCAGTTTGTGGAGGCCAAGCACAGATACGCAGTATTTT. The encoded protein is CASSLWRPSTDTQYF.

The chain joins TRBV6-5 to TRBJ2-2, with D uncertain. V shed 6 bases and J shed 2 bases, with 10 bases lying between them. Germline assignment: CDR1 MNHEY and CDR2 SVGAGI. CDR3 length: 14 amino acids. This chain's CDR3 is CASRLYSNTGELFF. CDR3 bases: TGTGCCAGCAGGCTCTACAGTAACACCGGGGAGCTGTTTTTT.

This chain joins TRBV2 and TRBJ1-1; TRBD1 might be the D (5 bases). From germline, CDR1 is SNHLY and CDR2 FYNNEI. This CDR3 has 12 amino acids. Trimming shortened V by 10 bases and J by 6 bases, and 15 bases separated the two germline ends. For the CDR3, the DNA is TGTGCCACAATTGGGGGGAGGGCTGAAGCTTTCTTT. This encodes CATIGGRAEAFF.

This clone appeared a few times. The CDR3 spells CASSRERRLGEQYF. CDR3 bases: TGTGCCAGCAGCCGAGAACGACGGTTGGGAGAGCAGTACTTC. This chain links TRBV11-2 with TRBJ2-7, with D unclear. From germline, CDR1 is SGHAT and CDR2 FQNNGV. The ends were cut back, 5 bases at V and 7 bases at J, with 18 bases in the middle. The CDR3 consists of 14 residues.

This clone occurred a few times. The rearrangement links TRBV4-2 to TRBJ1-5, with unresolved D. CDR1 LGHNA and CDR2 YNFKEQ come from the germline V gene. The CDR3 is made up of 15 amino acids. The V end was cut by 0 bases, the J end by 9 bases, with 15 bases between. For the CDR3, the DNA is TGTGCCAGCAGCCAAGATACGAGCGGGCATTCGCCCCAGCATTTT. Translation: CASSQDTSGHSPQHF.

The rearrangement uses TRBV7-2 and TRBJ2-3, with a weak D call TRBD1 (6 bases). The germline V and J ends were trimmed by 5 bases and 7 bases, with 22 bases remaining between them. CDR1 and CDR2 from the germline V gene are SGHTA and FQGNSA. This CDR3 region has 16 residues. As DNA, the CDR3 is TGTGCCAGCAGCGGAAAAGGGGTGGGGGCAACGTATACGCAGTATTTT. Translation gives CASSGKGVGATYTQYF.

The chain carries TRBV18 and TRBJ1-6; TRBD1 matches 7 bases. CDR3 length: 14 amino acids. Trimming cost V 4 bases and J 6 bases; bases outside gene matches: 3. The germline V gene has CDR1 KGHSH and CDR2 LQKENI. CDR3 nucleotide sequence: TGTGCCAGCTCACAGGACAGGCTTAATTCACCCCTCCACTTT. Translated: CASSQDRLNSPLHF.

The rearrangement uses TRBV29-1 and TRBJ2-1, with D possibly TRBD2 on 6 matching bases. Germline values: CDR1 SQVTM, CDR2 ANQGSEA. This CDR3 contains 13 residues. Trimming cost V 5 bases and J 4 bases, with 12 bases left between them. This CDR3 is CSVYHGLYNEQFF. The CDR3 coding sequence is TGCAGCGTTTACCACGGACTATACAATGAGCAGTTCTTC.

The chain is built from TRBV12-5 and TRBJ2-3; no reliable D call. This CDR3 is built from 11 residues. V shed 6 bases and J shed 0 bases, with 1 base lying between them. The germline gives CDR1 LGHNT, CDR2 FRNRAP. The CDR3 sequence is CASGSTDTQYF. The CDR3 region has the DNA TGTGCTAGTGGCAGCACAGATACGCAGTATTTT.

For this clone: The junction does not match germline at one end; this may be a read error. The chain couples TRBV7-9 to TRBJ2-7; 8 nucleotides agree with TRBD1. There are 15 residues in the CDR3. From germline, CDR1 is SEHNR and CDR2 FQNEAQ (reference sequence). The CDR3 loop is CARSLRDRRFYEQYF. CDR3 DNA: TGTGCCAGAAGCTTGAGGGACAGGAGGTTCTACGAGCAGTACTTC. Drawing the rest from reference TRBV7-9 and TRBJ2-7, the complete variable domain is DTGVSQNPRHKITKRGQNVTFRCDPISEHNRLYWYRQTLGQGPEFLTYFQNEAQLEKSRLLSDRFSAERPKGSFSTLEIQRTEQGDSAMYLCARSLRDRRFYEQYFGPGTRLTVT.

This clone was observed a handful of times. The chain uses TRBV7-8 and TRBJ1-2; 9 nucleotides match TRBD1. There are 14 residues in the CDR3. V was clipped by 5 bases and J by 4 bases; unmatched bases: 5. CDR1 SGHVS and CDR2 FQNEAQ come from the germline V gene. CDR3 in amino acids: CASSPRDRAYGYTF. CDR3 bases: TGTGCCAGCAGCCCTCGGGACAGGGCCTATGGCTACACCTTC.

The genes are TRBV27 and TRBJ1-2, with 7 bases fitting TRBD1. Germline trimming cut 5 bases from V and 2 bases from J; bases unmatched to any gene: 8. The germline CDR1 and CDR2 sequences are MNHEY and SMNVEV (reference sequence). The CDR3 is 15 residues long. The CDR3 region is CASSRYRDSNYGYTF. For the CDR3, the DNA is TGTGCCAGCAGTCGGTACAGGGACAGCAACTATGGCTACACCTTC.

The rearrangement uses TRBV7-9 and TRBJ2-1; tentative D call: TRBD1 (6 bases). Between the trimmed V and J ends, which lost 1 base and 8 bases, there was a span of 15 bases. This CDR3 is built from 15 residues. CDR1 is SEHNR, CDR2 FQNEAQ, per germline (reference sequence). CDR3: CASSLDVRGPDEQFF. The CDR3 coding sequence is TGTGCCAGCAGCTTAGACGTCAGGGGTCCAGATGAGCAGTTCTTC.

The chain recombines TRBV14 with TRBJ1-2, with TRBD1 matching 7 bases. With 5 bases clipped from V and 4 bases from J, the junction kept 10 bases outside the gene matches. CDR3 size: 15 residues. Germline CDR1 SGHDN, CDR2 FVKESK. This CDR3 reads CASSTRQGLGYGYTF. The CDR3 DNA reads TGTGCCAGCAGCACGCGACAGGGCCTAGGCTATGGCTACACCTTC.

The chain uses TRBV6-5 and TRBJ2-5; possibly TRBD2 for D (6 bases). V shed 5 bases and J shed 5 bases, with 15 bases lying between them. This CDR3 is built from 14 residues. Looked up from germline, CDR1 is MNHEY and CDR2 is SVGAGI. The DNA of the CDR3 is TGTGCCAGCAGTCGCGGGCGGGAATTGGAGACCCAGTACTTC. It is translated as CASSRGRELETQYF.

This clone was counted only a few times. The chain recombines TRBV5-1 with TRBJ2-1; the D gene is possibly TRBD1 (7 bases). Germline CDR1 reads SGHRS; CDR2 reads YFSETQ. Trimming took 2 bases from V and 0 from J, leaving 12 bases between them. The length of the CDR3 is 16 residues. The CDR3 region is CASSFQGGSSYNEQFF. DNA for the CDR3: TGCGCCAGCAGCTTCCAGGGGGGAAGCTCCTACAATGAGCAGTTCTTC.

J is TRBJ1-1 and V is TRBV18; D possibly corresponds to TRBD1 (5 bases). CDR1 KGHSH and CDR2 LQKENI come from the germline V gene. The CDR3 contains 14 residues. Trimming left V 0 bases short and J 4 bases short, with 9 bases between. In DNA form, the CDR3 reads TGTGCCAGCTCACCACCGAGGGGACGCACTGAAGCTTTCTTT. Amino acid sequence: CASSPPRGRTEAFF.

The genes are TRBV18 and TRBJ1-3; D gene ambiguous. This CDR3 is 15 amino acids long. Germline lookup yields CDR1 KGHSH and CDR2 LQKENI. V was pared by 2 bases and J by 0 bases, with 8 bases between. The CDR3 reads CASSPSLSSGNTIYF. The CDR3 DNA is TGTGCCAGCTCACCAAGCTTAAGCTCTGGAAACACCATATATTTT.

The CDR3 sequence: CASSRVLGTSGRPREQFF. The DNA of the CDR3 is TGTGCCAGCAGCCGCGTCTTGGGGACTAGCGGGAGGCCACGCGAGCAGTTCTTC. The chain recombines TRBV4-2 with TRBJ2-1; 15 nucleotides align to TRBD2. Looked up from germline, CDR1 is LGHNA and CDR2 is YNFKEQ. The CDR3 consists of 18 residues. J lost 10 bases, V lost 4 bases, and 14 bases had no gene match.

V usage is TRBV18 and J usage is TRBJ1-1; no definite D call. CDR3 length equals 14 residues. The V gene's germline CDR1 is KGHSH and CDR2 LQKENI. Trimming shortened V by 3 bases and J by 0 bases, and 8 bases separated the two germline ends. CDR3 region: CASSPGQLNTEAFF. As DNA, the CDR3 is TGTGCCAGCTCACCGGGCCAGCTGAACACTGAAGCTTTCTTT.

The V call is TRBV6-5, the J call TRBJ1-4; 8 bases are a match to TRBD1. Germline V gene sequence: CDR1 MNHEY, CDR2 SVGAGI. The CDR3 has 15 amino acids. Trimming cost V 0 bases and J 5 bases; bases outside gene matches: 2. The CDR3 DNA sequence: TGTGCCAGCAGTTACTCCCGGACAGGGAATGAAAAACTGTTTTTT. It encodes CASSYSRTGNEKLFF.